This TCR beta chain comes out of a study of CD8 T cells in Susac syndrome. Random hexamers were used to reverse transcribe an amount of roughly 0.45 to 1 ug RNA. The TCR beta CDR3 was amplified by immunoSEQ multiplex PCR across 54 Vbeta, 13 Jbeta. TCRdb re-derived calls from the immunoSEQ multiplex PCR reads in MiXCR, one entry per CDR3 protein. Here the sample spans more than 110,000 distinct CDR3 sequences, 94% being singletons. The receptor was derived from a human donor in good health. The sample was CD8+ T cells from PBMCs.

DNA for the CDR3: TGTGCCTGGTCGAGACAGGGGGAAGCTTTCTTT. It is translated as CAWSRQGEAFF. V is TRBV30 and J is TRBJ1-1, with TRBD1 matching 8 bases. The CDR3 is made up of 11 amino acids. CDR1 and CDR2 (germline): GTSNPN, SVGIG (reference sequence). V lost 5 bases and J lost 8; bases outside the gene matches: 4.